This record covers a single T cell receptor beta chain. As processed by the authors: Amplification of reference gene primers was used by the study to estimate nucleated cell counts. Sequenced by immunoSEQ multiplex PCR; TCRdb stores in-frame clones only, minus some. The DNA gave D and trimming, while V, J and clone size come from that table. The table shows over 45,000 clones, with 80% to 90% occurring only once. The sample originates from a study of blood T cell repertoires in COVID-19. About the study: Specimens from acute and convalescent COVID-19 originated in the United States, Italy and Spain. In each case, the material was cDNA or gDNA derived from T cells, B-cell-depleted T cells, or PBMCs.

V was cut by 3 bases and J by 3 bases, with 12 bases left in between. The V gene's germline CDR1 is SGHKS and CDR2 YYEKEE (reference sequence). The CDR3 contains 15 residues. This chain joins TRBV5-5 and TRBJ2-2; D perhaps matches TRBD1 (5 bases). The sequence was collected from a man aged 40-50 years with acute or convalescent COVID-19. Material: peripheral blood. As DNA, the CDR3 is TGTGCCAGCAGCTCAGGGATGTTTGACACCGGGGAGCTGTTTTTT. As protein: CASSSGMFDTGELFF.